These T cell receptor beta chains were read from a single sample in a study of blood T cell repertoires in COVID-19. This table comes from immunoSEQ multiplex PCR, and its TCRdb copy is limited to in-frame clones, with some not included. Of 20,000 to 30,000 clones in the sample, around 89% were seen once. Sequenced input: peripheral blood. The source is an older woman with active COVID-19. The CDR3 runs from the conserved cysteine through the conserved F or W. Each record gives: V gene, D gene, J gene, CDR3 protein. D genes are given only for firm matches.

TRBV11-2	.	TRBJ2-7	CASSPSRYEQYF
TRBV12-3/TRBV12-4	.	TRBJ2-5	CASSFLAEETQYF
TRBV11-2	TRBD1	TRBJ2-3	CASSLGQAPGGDTQYF
TRBV18	TRBD1	TRBJ1-4	CASSPLGQGNEKLFF
TRBV5-1	.	TRBJ2-7	CASRPNRDYEQYF
TRBV27	TRBD1	TRBJ2-7	CASSFRDREEQYF
TRBV12-3/TRBV12-4	.	TRBJ2-2	CASSEGLSELFF
TRBV7-9	.	TRBJ2-7	CASSLATGSSYEQYF
TRBV6-5	TRBD1	TRBJ2-3	CASSYDRVNQNTQYF
TRBV27	.	TRBJ1-1	CASSSPVRAEAFF
TRBV3-1/TRBV3-2	TRBD2	TRBJ2-3	CASSRGTSGGTDTQYF
TRBV27	TRBD1	TRBJ2-7	CASSSGQNYEQYF
TRBV6-5	.	TRBJ1-1	CASSYSTSGITEAFF
TRBV28	TRBD1	TRBJ1-5	CASPPGGTVARQPQHF
TRBV2	TRBD1	TRBJ1-1	CASSRDRNTEAFF
TRBV7-9	TRBD2	TRBJ2-1	CACRQGLADNEQFF
TRBV13	.	TRBJ2-3	CASSPPPAPGADTQYF
TRBV7-9	TRBD1	TRBJ2-1	CASSSGGLYNEQFF
TRBV11-2	TRBD1	TRBJ2-5	CASSLAGQVQETQYF
TRBV7-2	TRBD2	TRBJ2-1	CASSLESGGRGVGNEQFF
TRBV7-9	TRBD1	TRBJ2-3	CASTLQGSTDTQYF
TRBV2	TRBD2	TRBJ2-1	CASRDNLAGGLKEQFF
TRBV6-6	TRBD2	TRBJ2-7	CASSPRLAGAYEQYF
TRBV7-9	.	TRBJ1-1	CASSFGAMGEAFF
TRBV4-3	TRBD2	TRBJ2-1	CASSFGLAGRNEQFF
TRBV21-1	.	TRBJ1-1	CASSKGGGRTEAFF
TRBV19	.	TRBJ2-5	CASSIGSETQYF
TRBV27	.	TRBJ1-5	CASSFGGHQPQHF
TRBV6-5	TRBD2	TRBJ2-1	CASSSSGGPAVFF
TRBV4-3	TRBD2	TRBJ2-7	CASSQDFDASGRVIEQYF
TRBV3-1/TRBV3-2	.	TRBJ2-5	CASSQVGGGETQYF
TRBV29-1	TRBD1	TRBJ1-4	CSVTGTGKTLSTNEKLFF
TRBV7-3	.	TRBJ2-2	CASSGDGLASRELFF
TRBV11-2	TRBD2	TRBJ2-3	CASSLERGGTDTQYF
TRBV7-2	.	TRBJ1-1	CASSLGTGLNTEAFF
TRBV28	TRBD1	TRBJ2-5	CASSVGQGELETQYF
TRBV3-1/TRBV3-2	.	TRBJ1-1	CASSQGAQGRTEAFF
TRBV18	TRBD2	TRBJ2-7	CASSPSGREKKQYF
TRBV29-1	.	TRBJ1-1	CSSKETDTEAFF
TRBV12-3/TRBV12-4	.	TRBJ1-1	CASSFGQTEAFF
TRBV7-3	TRBD1	TRBJ2-1	CASSHGQGNYNEQFF
TRBV7-9	TRBD1	TRBJ1-2	CASSVIGTGHGYGYTF
TRBV28	TRBD2	TRBJ2-3	CASSASGRIPDTQYF
TRBV15	TRBD2	TRBJ2-2	CATSRLPGLAGGSNTGELFF
TRBV28	.	TRBJ1-1	CASSFWAGNTEAFF
TRBV15	TRBD1	TRBJ1-5	CATSREGTENQPQHF
TRBV27	.	TRBJ1-1	CASSLSRGTAFF
TRBV6-1	.	TRBJ1-4	CASSETATRRGEKLFF
TRBV5-5	.	TRBJ2-2	CASSFLDVAGGELFF
TRBV7-6	.	TRBJ2-3	CASSFSGGSTDTQYF
TRBV3-1/TRBV3-2	.	TRBJ2-5	CASSPPGETQYF
TRBV24-1	TRBD2	TRBJ2-5	CATSGGGLRETQYF
TRBV28	TRBD1	TRBJ2-7	CASLPFSFPRTGGIEQYF
TRBV19	.	TRBJ2-5	CASSKKGGFQETQYF
TRBV5-1	.	TRBJ2-2	CASRIDTGELFF